The 27 T cell receptor beta chains presented below share a single source sample, sequenced in a study of T cells in Graves' hyperthyroidism and ophthalmopathy. What was amplified from RNA transcripts were TCR beta CDR3 regions. HTBI primers were the set used in a first-round RT-PCR of the TCR CDR3. One entry per CDR3 protein results from TCRdb running MiXCR on the multiplex PCR reads. The top ten hold about 4.5% of the sample, which has hundreds of thousands of distinct CDR3 sequences, about 14% seen once. Sequencing used blood. These receptors all come from a woman in her 40s with Graves' ophthalmopathy.

The chain has TRBV7-6 and TRBJ1-6, with TRBD1 matching over 8 bases. CDR1 and CDR2 (germline): SGHVS, FNYEAQ. The CDR3 spans 14 residues. Trimming took 5 bases from V and 8 from J; bases not matched to a gene: 5. As DNA, the CDR3 is TGTGCCAGCAGCCTCGGACAGGGATATTCACCCCTCCACTTT. It codes for CASSLGQGYSPLHF.

The chain recombines TRBV6-2 or TRBV6-3 with TRBJ2-5; 8 bases agree with TRBD2. CDR1 MNHEY and CDR2 SVGEGT come from the germline V gene. With V trimmed by 4 bases and J by 5 bases, 15 bases remained unmatched. The CDR3 covers 17 residues. The CDR3 nucleotides read TGTGCCAGCAGTTTTCCCTCGGGACGGCCGGGAGGGGAGACCCAGTACTTC. It encodes CASSFPSGRPGGETQYF.

This clonotype was counted many times. The chain couples TRBV6-4 to TRBJ2-3, with 9 bases fitting TRBD2. Germline CDR1 reads MRHNA; CDR2 reads SNTAGT. J gave up 2 bases and V 0 bases, and 3 bases lay outside the gene matches. The CDR3 length is 16 residues. The CDR3 bases are TGTGCCAGCAGTGACTCGGCGGGAGGGTCCACAGATACGCAGTATTTT. This sequence encodes CASSDSAGGSTDTQYF.

Remarks on this clonotype: The junction does not match germline at one end; this may be a read error. This sequence joins TRBV6-2 or TRBV6-3 and TRBJ2-2; D remains unclear. Germline-derived CDR1 and CDR2 are MNHEY and SVGEGT. The CDR3 is made up of 15 amino acids. CDR3 nucleotide sequence: TGTGCCAGCGGTTACTTACAGACATTGACCGGGGAGCTGTTTTTT. Its protein is CASGYLQTLTGELFF.

This clonotype appeared a few times. The rearrangement joins TRBV20-1 to TRBJ2-3; 12 bases match TRBD2. The V gene's germline CDR1 is DFQATT and CDR2 SNEGSKA (reference sequence). The trim removed 5 bases at V and 0 bases at J, leaving 9 bases unmatched. There are 17 residues in the CDR3. CDR3 nucleotides: TGCAGTGCTCTCGGTCTAGCGGGAGGGCCCAGCACAGATACGCAGTATTTT. It specifies CSALGLAGGPSTDTQYF.

This clonotype came up a few times. J is TRBJ2-5 and V is TRBV12-3 or TRBV12-4; D may match TRBD1 or TRBD2 (6 bases each). Trimming removed 1 base from V and 5 bases from J, with 17 bases in between. This CDR3 is built from 16 residues. CDR3 residues: CASSLDRGQRVETQYF. The CDR3 bases are TGTGCCAGCAGTTTAGATCGGGGGCAACGTGTGGAGACCCAGTACTTC.

This clonotype was counted ten times or more. CDR3 nucleotides: TGTGCCACCAGCAGCGAGGGACAGGCCTACGAGCAGTACTTC. This gives the protein CATSSEGQAYEQYF. The chain couples TRBV15 to TRBJ2-7; 8 bases align to TRBD1. This CDR3 contains 14 residues. Germline V gene lookup returns CDR1 LNHNV and CDR2 YYDKDF (reference sequence). Trimming cost V 3 bases and J 2 bases; bases outside gene matches: 3. The full variable domain, its missing parts supplied by reference TRBV15 and TRBJ2-7, is DAMVIQNPRYQVTQFGKPVTLSCSQTLNHNVMYWYQQKSSQAPKLLFHYYDKDFNNEADTPDNFQSRRPNTSFCFLDIRSPGLGDTAMYLCATSSEGQAYEQYFGPGTRLTVT.

This clonotype was seen at least ten times. This sequence joins TRBV28 and TRBJ1-5, with D maybe TRBD1 (5 bases). The V end was cut by 5 bases, the J end by 1 base, with 12 bases between. CDR1 and CDR2 (germline): MDHEN, SYDVKM. The CDR3 is 15 amino acids. The CDR3: CASSKPGGSNQPQHF. Written as DNA, the CDR3 is TGTGCCAGCAGTAAACCGGGGGGGAGCAATCAGCCCCAGCATTTT. The full variable domain, completed using reference TRBV28 and TRBJ1-5, is DVKVTQSSRYLVKRTGEKVFLECVQDMDHENMFWYRQDPGLGLRLIYFSYDVKMKEKGDIPEGYSVSREKKERFSLILESASTNQTSMYLCASSKPGGSNQPQHFGDGTRLSIL.

In its sample, this clonotype was seen a few times. The CDR3 DNA reads as TGTGCCACCAGTTGGTCCCAGGAGGATCAAGAGACCCAGTACTTC. This translates into CATSWSQEDQETQYF. The chain joins TRBV24-1 to TRBJ2-5; TRBD2 might be the D (5 bases). Looked up from germline, CDR1 is KGHDR and CDR2 is SFDVKD. This CDR3 region has 15 residues. Between the trimmed V and J ends, which lost 6 bases and 2 bases, there was a span of 15 bases.

This clonotype was recorded many times. CDR3 bases: TGTGCCAGCAGTTTAGCACAGGCGGCGGAGCAGTACTTC. As protein: CASSLAQAAEQYF. The chain couples TRBV12-3 or TRBV12-4 to TRBJ2-7, with a possible D match to TRBD1 (5 bases). The CDR3 sequence is 13 residues long. Trimming cost V 0 bases and J 7 bases, with 10 bases left between them.

The gene calls are TRBV7-3 and TRBJ2-2; 12 bases agree with TRBD2. J lost 5 bases, V lost 4 bases, and 5 bases had no gene match. This CDR3 region has 16 residues. CDR1 and CDR2 from the germline V gene are SGHTA and FQGTGA. The CDR3 sequence: CASSYLAGGVTGELFF. The CDR3 nucleotides read TGTGCCAGCAGCTATCTAGCGGGAGGGGTAACCGGGGAGCTGTTTTTT.

This clonotype was observed at least ten times. The chain joins TRBV12-3 or TRBV12-4 to TRBJ2-5; TRBD2 is a possible D gene (6 bases). V was cut by 7 bases and J by 1 base, with 10 bases left in between. The CDR3 consists of 13 residues. This chain's CDR3 is CASKRDSQETQYF. The CDR3 DNA follows: TGTGCCAGCAAACGGGACTCCCAAGAGACCCAGTACTTC.

A word on this clonotype: A much larger clone differs by one base, so this may be a read error. The rearrangement joins TRBV20-1 to TRBJ2-7; 10 positions match TRBD1. The CDR3 contains 14 residues. Germline V gene sequence: CDR1 DFQATT, CDR2 SNEGSKA (reference sequence). CDR3 loop: CSARRDRGSYDQYF. As DNA, the CDR3 is TGCAGTGCTAGAAGGGACAGGGGATCCTACGATCAGTACTTC.

This clonotype was seen at least ten times. This sequence joins TRBV6-2 or TRBV6-3 and TRBJ2-7; 7 bases match TRBD1. Germline lookup yields CDR1 MNHEY and CDR2 SVGEGT. The V and J ends lost 8 bases and 2 bases, in that order; junction bases with no gene match: 6. CDR3 length equals 13 residues. The DNA of the CDR3 is TGTGCCAGCGCTTCAGGGGGAGCCTACGAGCAGTACTTC. It specifies CASASGGAYEQYF.

This clonotype has only a few counts. V is TRBV20-1 and J is TRBJ1-2, with 7 bases matching TRBD1. CDR3 length: 13 residues. Germline V gene data show CDR1 as DFQATT and CDR2 as SNEGSKA (reference sequence). J was trimmed by 6 bases and V by 6 bases; bases with no gene match: 10. The CDR3: CSALGDSHDGYTF. The CDR3 nucleotides are TGCAGTGCCCTAGGGGACAGTCACGATGGCTACACCTTC.

This rearrangement joins TRBV12-3 or TRBV12-4 to TRBJ2-2; TRBD2 agrees at 7 bases. Losses at the gene ends were 7 bases for V and 6 bases for J; bases not matched to a gene: 11. CDR3 length: 15 residues. CDR3 bases: TGTGCCAGCACCTTAGGGGAGGGCCTTCCCGGGGAGCTGTTTTTT. It is translated as CASTLGEGLPGELFF.

In its sample, this clonotype was seen many times. The gene calls are TRBV6-1 and TRBJ1-5; no reliable D call. CDR3 length equals 13 residues. Germline V gene lookup returns CDR1 MNHNS and CDR2 SASEGT. The germline V and J ends were trimmed by 6 bases and 2 bases, with 8 bases remaining between them. The CDR3 nucleotides read TGTGCCAGCAGGCTTCAGGGCAATCAGCCCCAGCATTTT. Its translation: CASRLQGNQPQHF.

This clonotype was counted many times. This chain links TRBV28 with TRBJ2-4, with D perhaps TRBD1 (6 bases). The V end was cut by 5 bases, the J end by 0 bases, with 11 bases between. The CDR3 loop spans 15 amino acids. CDR1 and CDR2 (germline): MDHEN, SYDVKM. CDR3 nucleotide sequence: TGTGCCAGCAGTAGGGGGAATCTAGCCAAAAACATTCAGTACTTC. Translation: CASSRGNLAKNIQYF.

Only a few counts were recorded for this clonotype. This sequence joins TRBV6-1 and TRBJ2-2; D is unclear. Trimming pared 7 bases from V and 8 bases from J, leaving 17 bases between. The CDR3 spans 14 residues. The germline gives CDR1 MNHNS, CDR2 SASEGT. Here the CDR3 DNA reads TGTGCCAGCATTCCCTACCCCTTAGGGGGGGAGCTGTTTTTT. Translation: CASIPYPLGGELFF.

The CDR3 here is CASSYNGYSGNTIYF. CDR3 sequence (DNA): TGTGCCAGCAGTTACAACGGCTACTCTGGAAACACCATATATTTT. The genes are TRBV6-5 and TRBJ1-3, with D uncertain. Trimming took off 2 bases at V and 0 bases at J, with 8 bases between the two ends. Germline CDR1 and CDR2: MNHEY and SVGAGI. CDR3 length: 15 residues.

This clonotype was counted many times. The rearrangement joins TRBV20-1 to TRBJ2-2; no reliable D call. The ends were cut back, 4 bases at V and 3 bases at J, with 12 bases in the middle. Germline V gene sequence: CDR1 DFQATT, CDR2 SNEGSKA (reference sequence). The CDR3 length is 14 residues. CDR3 sequence reads: CSANYGVDTGELFF. The CDR3 DNA follows: TGCAGTGCTAACTATGGCGTGGACACCGGGGAGCTGTTTTTT.

In this sample, this clonotype turned up many times. The J gene is TRBJ1-2, the V gene TRBV7-3, with a possible D match to TRBD1 (6 bases). Germline CDR1 SGHTA, CDR2 FQGTGA. The CDR3 runs 16 residues. V gave up 5 bases and J gave up 1 base, with 17 bases separating them. CDR3 bases: TGTGCCAGCAGCCCCACCGGCGGCAGGGGTAACTATGGCTACACCTTC. Encoded protein: CASSPTGGRGNYGYTF.

Points on this clonotype: A much more abundant neighbour one base away suggests this may be a read error. The chain carries TRBV6-2 or TRBV6-3 and TRBJ1-1; D is unresolved. Germline V gives CDR1 MNHEY, CDR2 SVGEGT. The CDR3 has 13 residues. V dropped 5 bases and J dropped 9 bases, with 16 bases sitting between them. The DNA of the CDR3 is TGTGCCAGCAGTACAGCGGGGAGGACTAAAGCTTTCTTT. Amino acid sequence: CASSTAGRTKAFF.

This clonotype was recorded at least ten times. Relative to the germline gene, one junction end is altered; a read error may explain this. The chain has TRBV14 and TRBJ2-7, with D possibly matching TRBD2 (6 bases). The CDR3 spans 14 residues. Germline V CDR1 and CDR2: SGHDN, FVKESK. CDR3 nucleotides: TGTGCCAGCAGCCAAGAGGCGGGGTTCTACGAACAGTACTTC. It codes for CASSQEAGFYEQYF.

This clonotype was seen many times. The chain recombines TRBV20-1 with TRBJ2-5; D possibly uses TRBD1 or TRBD2 (5 bases each). The CDR3 sequence is 13 residues long. Germline lookup yields CDR1 DFQATT and CDR2 SNEGSKA (reference sequence). Trimming shortened V by 5 bases and J by 3 bases, and 13 bases separated the two germline ends. CDR3 nucleotide sequence: TGCAGTGCTTTGGGACCGGGCGAAGAGACCCAGTACTTC. Its protein product is CSALGPGEETQYF.

The chain uses TRBV5-1 and TRBJ2-7, with TRBD1 matching 7 bases. V trimming: 2 bases; J trimming: 7 bases; junction bases outside the gene matches: 12. The length of the CDR3 is 15 residues. CDR1 SGHRS and CDR2 YFSETQ come from the germline V gene. The CDR3 sequence: CASSLEGARLGEQYF. CDR3 nucleotide sequence: TGCGCCAGCAGCTTAGAGGGGGCACGATTAGGAGAGCAGTACTTC. Complete variable domain (other parts from reference TRBV5-1 and TRBJ2-7): KAGVTQTPRYLIKTRGQQVTLSCSPISGHRSVSWYQQTPGQGLQFLFEYFSETQRNKGNFPGRFSGRQFSNSRSEMNVSTLELGDSALYLCASSLEGARLGEQYFGPGTRLTVT.

This clonotype turned up a few times. The chain combines TRBV11-2 with TRBJ1-2; unclear D gene. From germline, CDR1 is SGHAT and CDR2 FQNNGV. The CDR3 has 16 amino acids. V lost 3 bases and J lost 2, with 16 bases in between. The CDR3 region is CASSFPGSLGNYGYTF. CDR3 bases: TGTGCCAGCAGCTTTCCCGGGTCTCTAGGGAACTATGGCTACACCTTC.